A selection of T cell receptor beta chains follows, all from one sample in a study of identical twins. TCRdb processed the 5' RACE reads anew with MiXCR; each CDR3 protein has one entry. The table lists nearly 250,000 distinct CDR3 sequences, about 7% of them singletons, with 3.6% in the top ten. These data were also reused for a study on yellow fever vaccine responses in identical twins.

The sequenced sample consisted of memory (CD45RO+) T cells sorted from blood. These TCRs come from a woman younger than 35 in good health. Each CDR3 is given with its conserved first and last residue. D genes are given only for firm matches. Clone size is stated in some rows and not others, as once, few, many or a class when expanded.

>16|many|TRBJ2-1|TRBD2|TRBV24-1
TGTGCCACCAGTGATGGGGGGACTAGCGGAAACAATGAGCAGTTCTTC
CATSDGGTSGNNEQFF
>14|many|TRBJ2-6|NA|TRBV6-2/TRBV6-3
TGTGCCAGCAGTTACTCGTCTGGGGCCAACGTCCTGACTTTC
CASSYSSGANVLTF
>13|few|TRBJ2-7|NA|TRBV12-3/TRBV12-4
TGTGCCAGCAGTTTTTACATCTCCTACGAGCAGTACTTC
CASSFYISYEQYF
>12|many|TRBJ2-1|NA|TRBV29-1
TGCAGCGTTGTCTTTACCTACAATGAGCAGTTCTTC
CSVVFTYNEQFF
>15|NA|TRBJ2-1|NA|TRBV18
TGTGCCAGCTCACCGGGGTTGGGGGAGCAGAATGTGCAGTTCTTC
CASSPGLGEQNVQFF
>18|NA|TRBJ2-2|TRBD2|TRBV2
TGTGCCATCAGTACCGGACTAGCGGGGGGGCGTGGCACCGGGGAGCTGTTTTTT
CAISTGLAGGRGTGELFF
>16|many|TRBJ2-1|NA|TRBV5-1
TGCGCCAGCGGGGGTCTTGGACATAGTCCTAACAATGAGCAGTTCTTC
CASGGLGHSPNNEQFF
>14|few|TRBJ2-2|NA|TRBV27
TGTGCCGCCAAGGGGGGCTCGAACACCGGGGAGCTGTTTTTT
CAAKGGSNTGELFF
>16|NA|TRBJ2-2|NA|TRBV12-2
TGTGCAAGTCGTCGTGACCGAGAAAAAAACACCGGGGAGCTGTTTTTT
CASRRDREKNTGELFF
>12|NA|TRBJ1-2|NA|TRBV10-3
TGTGCCATCATGATGGGGGCTGACGGCTACACCTTC
CAIMMGADGYTF
>13|many|TRBJ2-1|NA|TRBV5-6
TGTGCCAGCAGCCGATACTCCTACAATGAGCAGTTCTTC
CASSRYSYNEQFF
>15|many|TRBJ2-2|NA|TRBV6-5
TGTGCCAGCAGTTACTCTACAGGTCGTCCCGGGGAGCTGTTTTTT
CASSYSTGRPGELFF
>16|few|TRBJ2-1|TRBD2|TRBV14
TGTGCCAGCAGCCAACTTTGGGCCGGGGGGGCCAATGAGCAGTTCTTC
CASSQLWAGGANEQFF
>14|NA|TRBJ1-2|NA|TRBV6-1
TGTGCCAGCAGTGAACATAGGGGAAACTATGGCTACACCTTC
CASSEHRGNYGYTF
>12|few|TRBJ1-1|NA|TRBV28
TGTGCCAGCAGCACTTTACAGAGTGAAGCTTTCTTT
CASSTLQSEAFF
>16|many|TRBJ1-5|NA|TRBV20-1
TGCAGTGCTAGAGATCGGTGGGCCTTCGGCAATCAGCCCCAGCATTTT
CSARDRWAFGNQPQHF
>12|few|TRBJ2-3|NA|TRBV20-1
TGCAGTGTGCTGGAGATCACAGATACGCAGTATTTT
CSVLEITDTQYF
>15|NA|TRBJ2-4|NA|TRBV6-2/TRBV6-3
TGTGCCGGCAGTTACGGCGGAGCAGCCAAAAACATTCAGTACTTC
CAGSYGGAAKNIQYF
>16|NA|TRBJ2-1|TRBD2|TRBV20-1
TGCAGTGCTAGAGATACCGGGAGGGGGGTCTACAATGAGCAGTTCTTC
CSARDTGRGVYNEQFF
>15|NA|TRBJ1-1|NA|TRBV7-2
TGTGCCAGCAGCTTAGCCTCGGGATTAAACACTGAAGCTTTCTTT
CASSLASGLNTEAFF
>13|NA|TRBJ2-3|NA|TRBV24-1
TGTGCCACCGGGCCAGCTAGCACAGATACGCAGTATTTT
CATGPASTDTQYF
>13|many|TRBJ2-1|NA|TRBV20-1
TGCAGTGTTCATTCGGTACTGTACAATGAGCAGTTCTTC
CSVHSVLYNEQFF
>15|many|TRBJ2-1|TRBD2|TRBV12-3/TRBV12-4
TGTGCCAGCACCCATAGCGGGGGCGCCTACAATGAGCAGTTCTTC
CASTHSGGAYNEQFF
>14|few|TRBJ2-7|NA|TRBV2
TGTGCCAGCAGATACGGGACGGGCGTCTACGAGCAGTACTTC
CASRYGTGVYEQYF
>16|few|TRBJ2-2|TRBD2|TRBV28
TGTGCCAGCAGTTCCCGGACTAGCGGGAGATCCGGGGAGCTGTTTTTT
CASSSRTSGRSGELFF
>15|many|TRBJ1-6|TRBD1|TRBV6-1
TGTGCCAGCAGGAGACAGGGGGCGGATAATTCACCCCTCCACTTT
CASRRQGADNSPLHF
>21|few|TRBJ2-7|NA|TRBV6-2/TRBV6-3
TGTGCCACCCTAGGCCTGGGGACAGGGGGGTCTAGCGGGAGGGGGATTTACGAGCAGTACTTC
CATLGLGTGGSSGRGIYEQYF
>14|NA|TRBJ1-1|NA|TRBV27
TGTGCCAGCAGTTTTTTACTAGAGAACACTGAAGCTTTCTTT
CASSFLLENTEAFF
>16|NA|TRBJ2-3|TRBD2|TRBV20-1
TGCAGTGCTAGGGCTAGCGGGAGGGCTAGCACAGATACGCAGTATTTT
CSARASGRASTDTQYF
>14|many|TRBJ2-3|NA|TRBV12-3/TRBV12-4
TGTGCCAGCAGTTTATATATGGGCACAGATACGCAGTATTTT
CASSLYMGTDTQYF
>15|NA|TRBJ2-1|NA|TRBV7-2
TGTGCCAGCAGCTTATATTTCGAAGGCAGCTATGAGCAGTTCTTC
CASSLYFEGSYEQFF
>12|few|TRBJ1-2|NA|TRBV6-1
TGTGCCAGCAGTGAATACAGCCGTGGCTACACCTTC
CASSEYSRGYTF
>17|NA|TRBJ2-2|TRBD2|TRBV7-2
TGTGCCAGCAGCGCCCCGGGACTAGCGGGAGGGACCGGGGAGCTGTTTTTT
CASSAPGLAGGTGELFF
>12|NA|TRBJ1-2|TRBD1|TRBV20-1
TGCAGCCAACCCCGGACAGGGGGTGGCTACACCTTC
CSQPRTGGGYTF
>16|many|TRBJ1-1|TRBD1|TRBV11-2
TGTGCCAGCAGCTTCCGGGACAGAGTCATGAACACTGAAGCTTTCTTT
CASSFRDRVMNTEAFF
>15|many|TRBJ2-2|NA|TRBV4-2
TGTGCCAGCAGCCAGCGGGGCTTAGATACCGGGGAGCTGTTTTTT
CASSQRGLDTGELFF
>15|few|TRBJ2-1|NA|TRBV11-2
TGTGCCAGCAGCAACCGACTTCAGGCCTACAATGAGCAGTTCTTC
CASSNRLQAYNEQFF
>16|few|TRBJ2-2|TRBD2|TRBV15
TGTGCCACCAGGGCAGGAGCGGGAGGGAGGGCCGGGGAGCTGTTTTTT
CATRAGAGGRAGELFF